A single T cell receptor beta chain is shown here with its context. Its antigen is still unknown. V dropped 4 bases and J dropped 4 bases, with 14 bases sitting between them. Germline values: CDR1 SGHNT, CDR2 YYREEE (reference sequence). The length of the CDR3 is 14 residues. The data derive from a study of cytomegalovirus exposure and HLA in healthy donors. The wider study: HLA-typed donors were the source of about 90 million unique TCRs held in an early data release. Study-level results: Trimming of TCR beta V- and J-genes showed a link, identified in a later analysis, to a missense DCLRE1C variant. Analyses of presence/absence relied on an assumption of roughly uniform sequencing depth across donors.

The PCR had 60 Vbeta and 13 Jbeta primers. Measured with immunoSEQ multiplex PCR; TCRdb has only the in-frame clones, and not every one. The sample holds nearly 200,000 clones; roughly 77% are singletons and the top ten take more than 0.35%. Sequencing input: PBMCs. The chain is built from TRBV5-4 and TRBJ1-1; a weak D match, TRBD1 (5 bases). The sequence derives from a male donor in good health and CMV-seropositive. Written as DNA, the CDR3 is TGTGCCAGCAGCCTAACGGGGGGGGTCACTGAAGCTTTCTTT. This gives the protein CASSLTGGVTEAFF.